This is a list of T cell receptor beta chains from one sample in a study of blood T cell repertoires in COVID-19. The assay was immunoSEQ multiplex PCR, and TCRdb's table has in-frame clones only and misses some. The repertoire has 240,000 or so clones, around 80% of them found once; the top ten carry around 3.5%. The specimen was peripheral blood. The receptors originated from a woman under 30 with acute or convalescent COVID-19. Each CDR3 is given with its conserved first and last residue. D genes are given only for firm matches. Clone size is shown for a subset of rows, as once, few, many or a class of expanded clone.

TRBJ1-5	TRBV7-2	.	TRBD1	TGTGCCAGCAGCAGGGGGCTCTATCAGCCCCAGCATTTT	CASSRGLYQPQHF
TRBJ2-1	TRBV19	.	TRBD2	TGTGCCAGTAGTGGTGGGACTAGCGGGAGGCGTAACGATGAGCAGTTCTTC	CASSGGTSGRRNDEQFF
TRBJ2-4	TRBV5-1	.	TRBD1	TGCGCCAGCAGCTTGGTGTCAGGGGGCTTGGGAAACATTCAGTACTTC	CASSLVSGGLGNIQYF
TRBJ1-2	TRBV5-1	.	.	TGCGCCAGCAGCTTGGAGCCCAACAGGGCCGCCTCTGGTGGCTACACCTTC	CASSLEPNRAASGGYTF
TRBJ2-3	TRBV7-9	.	TRBD2	TGTGCCAGCAGCTTAGGGACTAGCGGGACAGATACGCAGTATTTT	CASSLGTSGTDTQYF
TRBJ1-2	TRBV20-1	.	.	TGCAGTGCTGGTAGGGGCCATGGCTACACCTTC	CSAGRGHGYTF
TRBJ2-4	TRBV28	.	TRBD2	TGTGCCAGCAGCTATACTAGCGGTGGAAACATTCAGTACTTC	CASSYTSGGNIQYF
TRBJ1-6	TRBV5-5	.	.	TGTGCCAGCAGCTTGGGACAGGTTAGGGGTAATTCACCCCTCCACTTT	CASSLGQVRGNSPLHF
TRBJ1-5	TRBV7-8	.	.	TGTGCCAGCAGCTTATACGGGAATCAGCCCCAGCATTTT	CASSLYGNQPQHF
TRBJ1-3	TRBV2	.	TRBD1	TGTGCCAGCAGTGTTATCGGGACAGGGTTTAACTATGATGGAAACACCATATATTTT	CASSVIGTGFNYDGNTIYF
TRBJ2-7	TRBV12-3/TRBV12-4	.	.	TGTGCCAGCAGCCCTGGCCTTTACGAGCAGTACTTC	CASSPGLYEQYF
TRBJ1-1	TRBV10-3	.	.	TGTGCCATCAGGGAACGGTCGGGCACTGAAGCTTTCTTT	CAIRERSGTEAFF
TRBJ2-7	TRBV19	once	TRBD2	TGTGCCAGTAGTCCGACTAGCGGGAGCTCCTACGAGCAGTACTTC	CASSPTSGSSYEQYF
TRBJ2-7	TRBV7-9	few	.	TGTGCCAGCAGCTTAGTTGGGGGGTACGAGCAGTACTTC	CASSLVGGYEQYF
TRBJ1-1	TRBV18	.	TRBD1	TGTGCCAGCTCACCACGAGGGACAGGGCGCACTACTGAAGCTTTCTTT	CASSPRGTGRTTEAFF
TRBJ2-7	TRBV5-1	.	TRBD1	TGCGCCAGCAGCCGCGGAACAGGGGACGGGGCTTACGAGCAGTACTTC	CASSRGTGDGAYEQYF
TRBJ1-4	TRBV4-3	.	TRBD1	TGCGCCAGCAGCCAAGACTCCGACAGGGGGACGGCCGCGGCTAATGAAAAACTGTTTTTT	CASSQDSDRGTAAANEKLFF